This paragraph reports one T cell receptor beta chain. The junction shows a germline mismatch at one end, possibly a read error. This same CDR3 is encoded by further DNA sequences in the sample. These data come from a study of blood T cell repertoires in COVID-19. Produced via immunoSEQ multiplex PCR; TCRdb's table is partial and in-frame only. Among 150,000 to 160,000 clones, approximately 80% were seen once, and the ten largest hold 12%. This CDR3 comprises 13 residues. In germline, CDR1 is KGHSH, CDR2 LQKENI. The sequencing sample was made of peripheral blood. The rearrangement uses TRBV18 and TRBJ1-1, with 8 bases that match TRBD1. This TCR was recovered from a woman aged 55-69 years with COVID-19, enrolled during active disease. The CDR3 region has the DNA TGCGCCAGCTCACCGACAGGGGACACTGAAGCTTTCTTT. This gives the protein CASSPTGDTEAFF.